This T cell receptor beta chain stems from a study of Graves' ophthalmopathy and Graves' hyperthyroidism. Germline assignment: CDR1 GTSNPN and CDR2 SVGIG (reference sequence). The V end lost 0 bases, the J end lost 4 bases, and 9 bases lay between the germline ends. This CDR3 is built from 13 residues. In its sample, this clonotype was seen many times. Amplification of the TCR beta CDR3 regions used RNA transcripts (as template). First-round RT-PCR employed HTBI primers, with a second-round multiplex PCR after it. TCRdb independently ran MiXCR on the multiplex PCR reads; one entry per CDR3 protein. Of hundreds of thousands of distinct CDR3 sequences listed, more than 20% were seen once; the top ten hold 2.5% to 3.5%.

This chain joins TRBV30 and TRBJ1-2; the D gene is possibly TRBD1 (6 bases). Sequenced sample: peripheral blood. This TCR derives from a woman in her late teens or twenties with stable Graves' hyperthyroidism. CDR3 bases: TGTGCCTGGAGTGTACAGGGTCTCTATGGCTACACCTTC. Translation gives CAWSVQGLYGYTF.